The TCR beta chain under discussion was sequenced for a study of vaccination effects on CD4 cells after COVID-19. Across the whole study: Researchers reported culturing over 1.5 million PBMC in each well, adding around 10 IU/ml IL-2 and about 9.5 ug/ml peptides.

This table comes from immunoSEQ multiplex PCR, and its TCRdb copy is limited to in-frame clones, with some not included. The sample includes 20,000 to 25,000 clones, over 65% of them seen just once. A remark on this clone: Its antigen is not identified.

Following culture for approximately ten days, CD4+ T cells were isolated. CDR3 length: 13 amino acids. V lost 5 bases, J lost 14 bases, and 9 bases stayed unmatched. In germline, CDR1 is SGHTA, CDR2 FQGNSA. This clonotype was obtained from a human donor who received a COVID-19 vaccine. Specimen: CD4+ T cells from PBMCs cultured without peptide, collected before COVID-19 vaccination. The chain links TRBV7-2 to TRBJ1-6; the match to TRBD1 covers 7 bases. The CDR3 DNA sequence: TGTGCCAGCAGCCCCCGACAGGGACCCACCCTCCACTTT. This encodes CASSPRQGPTLHF.